This record covers a single T cell receptor beta chain. Its antigen remains unidentified. Assay: immunoSEQ multiplex PCR; the TCRdb copy retains only in-frame clones and omits some. The sample contains roughly 120,000 clones, 90% to 95% of which appear only once. The record originates from a study of graft-versus-host responses after intestinal transplantation. Study at large: Induction with anti-thymocyte globulin, then tacrolimus and steroids for roughly three years, was given to all recipients. Study-wide points: Allograft clonal ratios (graft-versus-host to host-versus-graft) were high in patients who had graft-donor T cell macrochimerism. Ileal or blood samples showed some GvH clones first, and such clones were also found in recipient marrow.

Trimming cost V 8 bases and J 4 bases, with 18 bases left between them. CDR1 and CDR2 (germline): MNHEY, SMNVEV (reference sequence). The CDR3 runs 15 residues. This specimen consisted of unstimulated CD8+ T cells sorted from spleen or lymph node cells, obtained before transplant. This receptor was taken from a human donor who was the organ donor for an intestinal transplant. This rearrangement joins TRBV27 to TRBJ1-5; tentatively, D is TRBD1 (5 bases). This CDR3 is CASRRIFRDNQPQHF. The CDR3 nucleotides read TGTGCCAGCCGGAGGATTTTCAGGGATAATCAGCCCCAGCATTTT.